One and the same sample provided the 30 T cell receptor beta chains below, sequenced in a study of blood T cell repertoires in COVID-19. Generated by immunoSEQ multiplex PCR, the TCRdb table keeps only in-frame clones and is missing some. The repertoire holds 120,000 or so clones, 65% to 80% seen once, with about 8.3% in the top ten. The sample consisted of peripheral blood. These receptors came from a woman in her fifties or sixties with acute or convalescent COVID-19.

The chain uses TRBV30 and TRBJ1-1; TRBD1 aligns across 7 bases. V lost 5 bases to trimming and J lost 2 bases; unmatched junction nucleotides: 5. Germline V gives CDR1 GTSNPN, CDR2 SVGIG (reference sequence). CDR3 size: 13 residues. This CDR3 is CAWVRQGNTEAFF. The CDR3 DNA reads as TGTGCCTGGGTTCGACAGGGAAACACTGAAGCTTTCTTT.

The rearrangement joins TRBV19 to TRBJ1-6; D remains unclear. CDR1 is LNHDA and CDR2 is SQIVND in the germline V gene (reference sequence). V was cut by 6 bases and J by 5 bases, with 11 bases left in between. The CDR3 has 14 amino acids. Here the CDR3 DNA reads TGTGCCAGTAGGTGGGCCCAGAATAATTCACCCCTCCACTTT. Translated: CASRWAQNNSPLHF.

The CDR3: CASSPGHRSEKLFF. The DNA of the CDR3 is TGTGCCAGCAGCCCGGGACATAGGAGTGAAAAACTGTTTTTT. The rearrangement uses TRBV6-5 and TRBJ1-4, with TRBD1 as a possible D gene (6 bases). This CDR3 is 14 amino acids long. The V and J ends lost 6 bases and 7 bases respectively, with 15 bases between them. CDR1 MNHEY and CDR2 SVGAGI come from the germline V gene.

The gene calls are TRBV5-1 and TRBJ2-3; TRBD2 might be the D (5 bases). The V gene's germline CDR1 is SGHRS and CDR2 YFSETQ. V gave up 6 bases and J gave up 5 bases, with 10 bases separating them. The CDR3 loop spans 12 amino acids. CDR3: CASNLAGDTQYF. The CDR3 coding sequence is TGCGCCAGCAATCTAGCCGGAGATACGCAGTATTTT.

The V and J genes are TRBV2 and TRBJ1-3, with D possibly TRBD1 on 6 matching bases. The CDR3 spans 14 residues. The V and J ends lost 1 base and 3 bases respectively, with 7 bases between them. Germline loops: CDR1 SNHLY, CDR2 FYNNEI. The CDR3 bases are TGTGCCAGCAGTGAAGGACAGGTTGGAAACACCATATATTTT. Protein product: CASSEGQVGNTIYF.

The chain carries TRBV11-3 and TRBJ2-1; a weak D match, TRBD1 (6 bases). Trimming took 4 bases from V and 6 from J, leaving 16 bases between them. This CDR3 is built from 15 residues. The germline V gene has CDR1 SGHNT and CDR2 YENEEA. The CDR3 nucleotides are TGTGCCAGCAGCTCCGGGGCCAGGGGCACCAATGAGCAGTTCTTC. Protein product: CASSSGARGTNEQFF.

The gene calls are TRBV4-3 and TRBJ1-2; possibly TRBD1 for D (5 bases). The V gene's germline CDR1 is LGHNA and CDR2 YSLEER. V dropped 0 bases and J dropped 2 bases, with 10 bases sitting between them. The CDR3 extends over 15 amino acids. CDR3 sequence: CASSQDRGNNYGYTF. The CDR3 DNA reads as TGCGCCAGCAGCCAAGATCGGGGGAACAACTATGGCTACACCTTC.

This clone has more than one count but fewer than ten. CDR3 DNA: TGCAGTGCTAGTACGAGGGTCAGTCCCGGCTCTGGAAACACCATATATTTT. Translated: CSASTRVSPGSGNTIYF. The rearrangement links TRBV20-1 to TRBJ1-3; D is undetermined. The CDR3 extends over 17 amino acids. Per germline, CDR1 DFQATT and CDR2 SNEGSKA (reference sequence). V lost 3 bases, J lost 0 bases, and 18 bases lay in between.

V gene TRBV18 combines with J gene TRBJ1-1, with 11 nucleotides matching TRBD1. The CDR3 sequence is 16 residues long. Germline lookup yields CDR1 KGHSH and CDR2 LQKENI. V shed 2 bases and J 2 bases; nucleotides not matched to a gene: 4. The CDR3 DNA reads TGTGCCAGCTCACCAAAGGGGACAGGGGGAAACACTGAAGCTTTCTTT. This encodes CASSPKGTGGNTEAFF.

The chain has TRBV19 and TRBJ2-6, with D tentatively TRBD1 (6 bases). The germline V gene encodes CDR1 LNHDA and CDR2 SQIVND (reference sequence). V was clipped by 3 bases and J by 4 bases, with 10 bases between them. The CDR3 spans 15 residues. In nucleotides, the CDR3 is TGTGCCAGTAGTATCTCAGGGGTCGGGGCCAACGTCCTGACTTTC. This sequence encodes CASSISGVGANVLTF.

Here the CDR3 DNA reads TGTGCCAGCAGCCGGGGTACCGCTAATGAAAAACTGTTTTTT. As protein: CASSRGTANEKLFF. The gene calls are TRBV5-5 and TRBJ1-4; D call uncertain. The CDR3 runs to 14 residues. Between the trimmed V and J ends, which lost 4 bases and 3 bases, there was a span of 10 bases. Germline CDR1 is SGHKS and CDR2 is YYEKEE (reference sequence). The full variable domain, in which reference TRBV5-5 and TRBJ1-4 provide the parts outside the CDR3, is DAGVTQSPTHLIKTRGQQVTLRCSPISGHKSVSWYQQVLGQGPQFIFQYYEKEERGRGNFPDRFSARQFPNYSSELNVNALLLGDSALYLCASSRGTANEKLFFGSGTQLSVL.

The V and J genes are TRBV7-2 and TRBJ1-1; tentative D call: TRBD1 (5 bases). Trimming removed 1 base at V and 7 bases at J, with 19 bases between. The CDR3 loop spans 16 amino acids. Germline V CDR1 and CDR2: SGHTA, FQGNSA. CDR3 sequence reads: CASSLGSGYGLGEAFF. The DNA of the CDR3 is TGTGCCAGCAGCTTAGGGTCAGGGTACGGATTGGGTGAAGCTTTCTTT. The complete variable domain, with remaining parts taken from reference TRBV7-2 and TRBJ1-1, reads GAGVSQSPSNKVTEKGKDVELRCDPISGHTALYWYRQSLGQGLEFLIYFQGNSAPDKSGLPSDRFSAERTGGSVSTLTIQRTQQEDSAVYLCASSLGSGYGLGEAFFGQGTRLTVV.

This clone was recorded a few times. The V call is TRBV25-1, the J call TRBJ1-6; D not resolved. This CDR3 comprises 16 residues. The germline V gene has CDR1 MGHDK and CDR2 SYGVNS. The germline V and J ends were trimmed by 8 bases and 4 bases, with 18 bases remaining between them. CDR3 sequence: CASPSNRYTYNSPLHF. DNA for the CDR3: TGTGCCAGCCCTTCCAACAGATACACGTATAATTCACCCCTCCACTTT.

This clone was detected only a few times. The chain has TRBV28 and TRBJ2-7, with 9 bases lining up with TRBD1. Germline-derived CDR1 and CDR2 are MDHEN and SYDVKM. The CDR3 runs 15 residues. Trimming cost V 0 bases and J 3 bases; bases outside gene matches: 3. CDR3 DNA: TGTGCCAGCAGTTTATGGACAGGGGGAATCTACGAGCAGTACTTC. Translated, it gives CASSLWTGGIYEQYF.

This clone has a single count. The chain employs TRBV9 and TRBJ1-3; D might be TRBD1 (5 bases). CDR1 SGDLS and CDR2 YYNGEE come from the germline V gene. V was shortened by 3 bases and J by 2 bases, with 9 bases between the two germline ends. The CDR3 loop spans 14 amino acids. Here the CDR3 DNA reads TGTGCCAGCAGCGCAGGGCTTACTGGAAACACCATATATTTT. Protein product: CASSAGLTGNTIYF.

CDR3 nucleotide sequence: TGTGCCAGCTCACCGGGACAGGGGACCTATGGCTACACCTTC. Its translation is CASSPGQGTYGYTF. This chain links TRBV18 with TRBJ1-2; 10 nucleotides line up with TRBD1. Germline CDR1 KGHSH, CDR2 LQKENI. This CDR3 spans 14 amino acids. V dropped 3 bases and J dropped 4; count of bases not matched to a gene: 2.

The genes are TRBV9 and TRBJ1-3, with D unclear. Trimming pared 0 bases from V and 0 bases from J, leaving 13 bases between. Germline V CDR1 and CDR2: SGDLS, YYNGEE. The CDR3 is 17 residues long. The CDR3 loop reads CASSVDLGGSSGNTIYF. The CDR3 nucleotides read TGTGCCAGCAGCGTAGATCTAGGCGGAAGCTCTGGAAACACCATATATTTT.

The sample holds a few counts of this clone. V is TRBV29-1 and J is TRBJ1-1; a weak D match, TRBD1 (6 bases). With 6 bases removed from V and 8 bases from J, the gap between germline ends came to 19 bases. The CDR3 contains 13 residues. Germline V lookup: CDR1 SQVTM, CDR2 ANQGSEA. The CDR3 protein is CSVKGQTNKEAFF. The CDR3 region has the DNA TGCAGCGTCAAAGGACAGACGAACAAGGAAGCTTTCTTT.

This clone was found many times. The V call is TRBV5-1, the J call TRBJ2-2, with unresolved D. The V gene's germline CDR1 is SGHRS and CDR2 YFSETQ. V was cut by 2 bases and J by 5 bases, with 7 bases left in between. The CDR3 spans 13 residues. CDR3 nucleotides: TGCGCCAGCAGCTTCCGAGCTACCGGGGAGCTGTTTTTT. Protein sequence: CASSFRATGELFF. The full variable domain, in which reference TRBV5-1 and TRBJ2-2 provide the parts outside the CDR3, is KAGVTQTPRYLIKTRGQQVTLSCSPISGHRSVSWYQQTPGQGLQFLFEYFSETQRNKGNFPGRFSGRQFSNSRSEMNVSTLELGDSALYLCASSFRATGELFFGEGSRLTVL.

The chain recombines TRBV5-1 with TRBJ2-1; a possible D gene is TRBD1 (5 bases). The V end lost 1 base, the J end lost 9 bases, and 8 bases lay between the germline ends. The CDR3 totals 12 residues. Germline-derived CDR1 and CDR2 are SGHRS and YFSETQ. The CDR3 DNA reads TGCGCCAGCAGCTTGCCAGGGATTGAGCAGTTCTTC. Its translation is CASSLPGIEQFF. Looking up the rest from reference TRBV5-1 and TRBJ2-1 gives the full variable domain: KAGVTQTPRYLIKTRGQQVTLSCSPISGHRSVSWYQQTPGQGLQFLFEYFSETQRNKGNFPGRFSGRQFSNSRSEMNVSTLELGDSALYLCASSLPGIEQFFGPGTRLTVL.

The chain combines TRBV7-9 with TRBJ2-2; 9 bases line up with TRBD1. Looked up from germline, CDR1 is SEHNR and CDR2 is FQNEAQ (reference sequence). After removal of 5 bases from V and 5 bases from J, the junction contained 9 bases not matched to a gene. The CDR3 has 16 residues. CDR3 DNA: TGTGCCAGCAGCAACTTTGGGACAGGGAAAACCGGGGAGCTGTTTTTT. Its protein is CASSNFGTGKTGELFF.

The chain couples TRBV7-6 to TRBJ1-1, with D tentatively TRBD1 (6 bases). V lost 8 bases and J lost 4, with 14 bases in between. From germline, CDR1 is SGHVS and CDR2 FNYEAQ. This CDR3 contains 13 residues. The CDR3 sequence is CASGGLLGTEAFF. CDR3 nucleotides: TGTGCCAGCGGGGGCTTGCTGGGCACTGAAGCTTTCTTT.

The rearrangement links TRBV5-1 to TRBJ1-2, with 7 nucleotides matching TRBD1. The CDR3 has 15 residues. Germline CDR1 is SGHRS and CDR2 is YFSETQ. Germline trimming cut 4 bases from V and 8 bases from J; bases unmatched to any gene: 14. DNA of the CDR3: TGCGCCAGCAGCGGGGGACAGAGTGGAATGATGGGCTACACCTTC. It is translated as CASSGGQSGMMGYTF.

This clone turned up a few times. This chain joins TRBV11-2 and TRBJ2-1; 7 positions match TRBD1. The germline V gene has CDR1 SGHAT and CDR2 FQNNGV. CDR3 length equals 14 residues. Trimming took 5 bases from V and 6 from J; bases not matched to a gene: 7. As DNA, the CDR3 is TGTGCCAGCAGCCTTAGACAGGGCTTCAATGAGCAGTTCTTC. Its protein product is CASSLRQGFNEQFF.

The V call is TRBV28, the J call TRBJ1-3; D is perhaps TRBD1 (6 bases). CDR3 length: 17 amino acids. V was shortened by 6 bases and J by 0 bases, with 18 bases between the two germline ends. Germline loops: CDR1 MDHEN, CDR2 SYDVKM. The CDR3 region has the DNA TGTGCCAGCAGGCTGGGGACATTGTCGAGCTCTGGAAACACCATATATTTT. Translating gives CASRLGTLSSSGNTIYF.

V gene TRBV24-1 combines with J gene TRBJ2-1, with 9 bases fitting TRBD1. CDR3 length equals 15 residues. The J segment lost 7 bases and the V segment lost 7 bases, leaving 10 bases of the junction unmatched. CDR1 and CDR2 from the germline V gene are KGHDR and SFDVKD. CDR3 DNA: TGTGCCACCAGGGCAGGACAGGGGCAATGGAATGAGCAGTTCTTC. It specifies CATRAGQGQWNEQFF.

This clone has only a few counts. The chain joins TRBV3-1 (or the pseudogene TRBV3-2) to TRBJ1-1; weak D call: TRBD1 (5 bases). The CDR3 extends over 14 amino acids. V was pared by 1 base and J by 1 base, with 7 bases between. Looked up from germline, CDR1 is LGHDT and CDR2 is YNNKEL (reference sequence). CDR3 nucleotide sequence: TGTGCCAGCAGCCAAGTGGGGGGGAACACTGAAGCTTTCTTT. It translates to CASSQVGGNTEAFF.

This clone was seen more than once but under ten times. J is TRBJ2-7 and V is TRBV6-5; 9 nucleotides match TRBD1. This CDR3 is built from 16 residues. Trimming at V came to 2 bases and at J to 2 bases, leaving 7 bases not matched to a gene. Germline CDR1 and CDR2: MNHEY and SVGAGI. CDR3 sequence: CASSYRTGTGTYEQYF. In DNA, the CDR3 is TGTGCCAGCAGTTACAGAACCGGGACAGGGACCTACGAGCAGTACTTC.

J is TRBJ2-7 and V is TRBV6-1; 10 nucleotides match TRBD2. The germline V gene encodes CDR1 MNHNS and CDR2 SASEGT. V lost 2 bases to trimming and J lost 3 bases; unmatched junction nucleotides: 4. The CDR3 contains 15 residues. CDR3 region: CASSEQGLAVYEQYF. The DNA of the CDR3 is TGTGCCAGCAGTGAACAAGGACTAGCGGTCTACGAGCAGTACTTC.

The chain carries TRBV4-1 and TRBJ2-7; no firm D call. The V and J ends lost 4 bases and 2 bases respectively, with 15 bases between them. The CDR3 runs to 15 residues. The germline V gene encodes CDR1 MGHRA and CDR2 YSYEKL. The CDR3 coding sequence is TGCGCCAGCAGCCTCAGACAAGGTCTCACCTACGAGCAGTACTTC. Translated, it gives CASSLRQGLTYEQYF.